The 20 T cell receptor beta chains listed next were all sequenced from one sample in a study of T cells in Graves' hyperthyroidism and ophthalmopathy. Amplification targeted TCR beta CDR3 regions from RNA transcripts. The primer set for the first-round RT-PCR of the TCR CDR3 was HTBI. TCRdb reprocessed the multiplex PCR reads with MiXCR, giving one entry per CDR3 protein. The table records 500,000 to 800,000 distinct CDR3 sequences, around 15% of them present only once. Sequencing used blood. Receptors originate from a woman between 50 and 59 years old with Graves' ophthalmopathy.

In its sample, this clonotype was seen a few times. This chain uses TRBV5-1 with TRBJ2-7; 7 positions agree with TRBD1. V was clipped by 4 bases and J by 7 bases; unmatched bases: 20. This CDR3 is 17 amino acids long. Per germline, CDR1 SGHRS and CDR2 YFSETQ. CDR3 residues: CASSLESGTANWVEQYF. The CDR3 DNA follows: TGCGCCAGCAGCCTAGAAAGTGGGACAGCTAACTGGGTAGAGCAGTACTTC.

V and J are TRBV20-1 and TRBJ2-5; D ambiguous. The CDR3 covers 11 residues. Germline assignment: CDR1 DFQATT and CDR2 SNEGSKA (reference sequence). Trimming cost V 3 bases and J 5 bases, with 7 bases left between them. The CDR3 nucleotides read TGCAGTGCTAGGATAATCGAGACCCAGTACTTC. It translates to CSARIIETQYF.

This clonotype was observed many times. The chain uses TRBV28 and TRBJ1-2; 12 positions match TRBD1. Per the germline V gene, CDR1 is MDHEN and CDR2 is SYDVKM. The CDR3 has 17 residues. V trimming: 5 bases; J trimming: 5 bases; junction bases outside the gene matches: 12. CDR3 region: CASSHPRGQGALYGYTF. In nucleotides, the CDR3 is TGTGCCAGCAGTCACCCTAGGGGACAGGGGGCGCTTTATGGCTACACCTTC.

Comment on this clonotype: Relative to the germline gene, one junction end is altered; a read error may explain this. V usage is TRBV6-2 or TRBV6-3 and J usage is TRBJ2-2; D is perhaps TRBD2 (6 bases). This CDR3 is built from 14 residues. CDR1 is MNHEY, CDR2 SVGEGT, per germline. The CDR3 protein is CASSYGTGRWELFF. CDR3 nucleotide sequence: TGTGCCAGCAGTTACGGGACTGGCCGTTGGGAACTGTTTTTT.

Concerning this clonotype itself: Germline is not matched at one junction end, which may reflect a read error. The rearrangement links TRBV20-1 to TRBJ2-7, with unresolved D. The germline CDR1 and CDR2 sequences are DFQATT and SNEGSKA (reference sequence). The CDR3 is 11 residues long. CDR3 nucleotide sequence: TGCAGCGCTAGTATAGGGTTCGAGCAGTACTTC. It yields the protein CSASIGFEQYF.

Concerning this clonotype: Given a much more abundant clone one base away, this may be a read error. V usage is TRBV6-2 or TRBV6-3 and J usage is TRBJ2-5, with D possibly TRBD2 on 6 matching bases. This CDR3 has 14 amino acids. Trimming removed 5 bases at V and 1 base at J, with 11 bases between. In germline, CDR1 is MNHEY, CDR2 SVGEGT. CDR3 sequence (DNA): TGTGCCAGCAGTGGGACTCAGCGCCAAGAGACCCAGTACTTC. Translation: CASSGTQRQETQYF.

This clonotype was seen ten or more times. V and J are TRBV7-2 and TRBJ2-1, with D uncertain. V was pared by 1 base and J by 9 bases, with 13 bases between. From germline, CDR1 is SGHTA and CDR2 FQGNSA. CDR3 length equals 14 residues. CDR3 sequence: CASSLEVRWGEQFF. In nucleotides, the CDR3 is TGTGCCAGCAGCTTAGAGGTGCGGTGGGGTGAGCAGTTCTTC.

This clonotype was observed at least ten times. This CDR3 reads CASSPGTGVRNQPQHF. For the CDR3, the DNA is TGTGCCAGCAGCCCCGGGACAGGGGTTCGCAATCAGCCCCAGCATTTT. The chain carries TRBV7-2 and TRBJ1-5, with TRBD1 matching over 10 bases. Germline V gives CDR1 SGHTA, CDR2 FQGNSA. CDR3 length: 16 amino acids. V trimming: 5 bases; J trimming: 2 bases; junction bases outside the gene matches: 6.

In this sample, this clonotype turned up a few times. V is TRBV30 and J is TRBJ1-6; 7 nucleotides align to TRBD1. CDR3 length: 15 residues. V lost 3 bases and J lost 6; bases outside the gene matches: 8. Germline V gene sequence: CDR1 GTSNPN, CDR2 SVGIG (reference sequence). The CDR3 region has the DNA TGTGCCTGGAGCGCTGGGACAGCAATTAATTCACCCCTCCACTTT. Protein: CAWSAGTAINSPLHF.

This clonotype has a handful of counts. In DNA, the CDR3 is TGTGCCAGCAGCCTCGGGGGGGGAGTCAACACAGATACGCAGTATTTT. Translating it yields CASSLGGGVNTDTQYF. V and J are TRBV5-5 and TRBJ2-3; 8 bases match TRBD2. The length of the CDR3 is 16 residues. Per the germline V gene, CDR1 is SGHKS and CDR2 is YYEKEE (reference sequence). V shed 4 bases and J 2 bases; nucleotides not matched to a gene: 9. The variable domain in full, completed from reference TRBV5-5 and TRBJ2-3, reads DAGVTQSPTHLIKTRGQQVTLRCSPISGHKSVSWYQQVLGQGPQFIFQYYEKEERGRGNFPDRFSARQFPNYSSELNVNALLLGDSALYLCASSLGGGVNTDTQYFGPGTRLTVL.

The chain links TRBV4-3 to TRBJ1-2; D might be TRBD1 (5 bases). The V and J ends lost 0 bases and 5 bases respectively, with 13 bases between them. CDR1 and CDR2 (germline): LGHNA, YSLEER. This CDR3 has 15 amino acids. This CDR3 reads CASSQDLGAGYGYTF. CDR3 DNA sequence: TGCGCCAGCAGCCAAGATCTAGGGGCGGGATATGGCTACACCTTC.

CDR3 in amino acids: CASRPTSGSGEQYF. CDR3 nucleotides: TGTGCCAGCAGGCCAACTAGCGGGAGCGGGGAGCAGTACTTC. J is TRBJ2-7 and V is TRBV12-3 or TRBV12-4, with TRBD2 matching over 11 bases. V lost 6 bases to trimming and J lost 7 bases; unmatched junction nucleotides: 8. This CDR3 is built from 14 residues.

DNA of the CDR3: TGTGCCAGCAGTCAGGACGGGGATCAGCCCCAGCATTTT. Translated, it gives CASSQDGDQPQHF. This chain uses TRBV7-9 with TRBJ1-5; no clear D gene. Trimming stripped 6 bases from V and 5 bases from J, with 11 bases between. The CDR3 totals 13 residues. CDR1 is SEHNR and CDR2 is FQNEAQ in the germline V gene (reference sequence).

This clonotype was detected many times. The chain carries TRBV27 and TRBJ1-1, with D possibly being TRBD1 (6 bases). V lost 0 bases to trimming and J lost 4 bases, with 9 bases between them. This CDR3 is built from 14 residues. The germline V gene has CDR1 MNHEY and CDR2 SMNVEV (reference sequence). Here the CDR3 reads CASSLSKDSTEAFF. CDR3 nucleotides: TGTGCCAGCAGTTTATCGAAGGACAGCACTGAAGCTTTCTTT.

The table lists this clonotype with a few counts. This CDR3 is CASSLSTSPQHF. For the CDR3, the DNA is TGTGCCAGCAGCTTAAGTACGAGCCCCCAGCATTTT. The V and J genes are TRBV7-2 and TRBJ1-5; D unresolved. This CDR3 has 12 residues. Deletions cut 2 bases from V and 10 bases from J, with 9 bases between. Germline CDR1 reads SGHTA; CDR2 reads FQGNSA.

This clonotype was recorded many times. The chain joins TRBV7-9 to TRBJ2-1; D gene uncertain. Trimming cost V 1 base and J 9 bases, with 10 bases left between them. The germline CDR1 and CDR2 sequences are SEHNR and FQNEAQ (reference sequence). CDR3 size: 13 residues. CDR3 sequence reads: CASSLDGFGEQFF. The CDR3 region has the DNA TGTGCCAGCAGCTTAGATGGGTTTGGTGAGCAGTTCTTC.

This clonotype was observed a few times. The rearrangement uses TRBV15 and TRBJ2-3, with D maybe TRBD1 (6 bases). Per germline, CDR1 LNHNV and CDR2 YYDKDF (reference sequence). The CDR3 covers 17 residues. V was cut by 4 bases and J by 1 base, with 18 bases left in between. The CDR3 DNA follows: TGTGCCACCAGCATCGAAAGAGGGGGTGATGGCACAGATACGCAGTATTTT. Its translation: CATSIERGGDGTDTQYF.

This clonotype was detected ten times or more. The V call is TRBV20-1, the J call TRBJ2-7; possible D gene TRBD1, 7 bases. The CDR3 length is 17 residues. The ends were cut back, 3 bases at V and 1 base at J, with 22 bases in the middle. In germline, CDR1 is DFQATT, CDR2 SNEGSKA (reference sequence). CDR3 protein: CSASLGGGFGRSYEQYF. In nucleotides, the CDR3 is TGCAGTGCTAGTTTAGGGGGCGGATTCGGGAGATCCTACGAGCAGTACTTC.

The J gene is TRBJ2-3, the V gene TRBV5-4, with 9 bases lining up with TRBD2. The CDR3 has 16 residues. Per the germline V gene, CDR1 is SGHNT and CDR2 is YYREEE (reference sequence). After removal of 5 bases from V and 3 bases from J, the junction contained 10 bases not matched to a gene. This CDR3 is CASSTVAGGPTDTQYF. The CDR3 DNA sequence: TGTGCCAGCAGTACCGTTGCGGGAGGGCCAACAGATACGCAGTATTTT.

This clonotype has only a few counts. V is TRBV29-1 and J is TRBJ2-3; 7 nucleotides align to TRBD1. The V and J ends lost 7 bases and 5 bases, in that order; junction bases with no gene match: 6. The length of the CDR3 is 12 residues. Germline V gene lookup returns CDR1 SQVTM and CDR2 ANQGSEA. Here the CDR3 DNA reads TGCAGCGCCCGGACAGGAGGAGATACGCAGTATTTT. Its translation is CSARTGGDTQYF.